Listed below are T cell receptor beta chains from one sample, sequenced in a study of cytomegalovirus exposure and HLA in healthy donors. Sequencing used immunoSEQ multiplex PCR; TCRdb keeps in-frame clones, though not all of them. The data show fewer than 95,000 clones, roughly 63% seen once. What was sequenced was PBMCs. Source of these receptors: a woman aged 25 to 45 in good health and CMV-seronegative. Each CDR3 is given with its conserved first and last residue. The order of the fields is D gene, clone size, J gene, V gene, CDR3 protein, CDR3 DNA. The D gene is left open where the match is weak. Some rows mark clone size as missing; the rest say once, few, many or name a class of expanded clone.

d_call: TRBD1; clone_size: .; j_call: TRBJ1-2; v_call: TRBV2; cdr3_aa: CTSVDRDYGYTF; cdr3_nt: TGTACCAGCGTAGACAGGGACTATGGCTACACCTTC
d_call: .; clone_size: .; j_call: TRBJ1-1; v_call: TRBV5-1; cdr3_aa: CASSPRLGGIANTEAFF; cdr3_nt: TGCGCCAGCAGCCCCAGACTAGGCGGCATCGCGAACACTGAAGCTTTCTTT
d_call: TRBD2; clone_size: .; j_call: TRBJ2-3; v_call: TRBV12-5; cdr3_aa: CASGLVGLAGLF; cdr3_nt: TGTGCTAGTGGTTTGGTAGGTCTAGCGGGCCTATTT
d_call: TRBD1; clone_size: .; j_call: TRBJ2-2; v_call: TRBV9; cdr3_aa: CASSGRTGVTGELFF; cdr3_nt: TGTGCCAGCAGCGGCCGGACAGGGGTCACCGGGGAGCTGTTTTTT
d_call: TRBD2; clone_size: .; j_call: TRBJ2-2; v_call: TRBV12-5; cdr3_aa: CASGSAGGTGELFF; cdr3_nt: TGTGCTAGTGGTTCTGCGGGGGGGACCGGGGAGCTGTTTTTT
d_call: TRBD1; clone_size: .; j_call: TRBJ2-7; v_call: TRBV18; cdr3_aa: CASSPPTGGYSPRTYEQYF; cdr3_nt: TGTGCCAGCTCACCACCGACAGGGGGCTATTCCCCCCGGACCTACGAGCAGTACTTC
d_call: .; clone_size: few; j_call: TRBJ1-1; v_call: TRBV14; cdr3_aa: CASSRGPEAFF; cdr3_nt: TGTGCCAGCAGCCGGGGGCCTGAAGCTTTCTTT
d_call: .; clone_size: .; j_call: TRBJ2-7; v_call: TRBV27; cdr3_aa: CASSFSGILYEQYF; cdr3_nt: TGTGCCAGCAGTTTTTCAGGGATCCTCTACGAGCAGTACTTC
d_call: TRBD1; clone_size: .; j_call: TRBJ1-1; v_call: TRBV6-1; cdr3_aa: CASRQGDTEAFF; cdr3_nt: TGTGCCAGCCGACAGGGAGACACTGAAGCTTTCTTT
d_call: TRBD2; clone_size: .; j_call: TRBJ2-1; v_call: TRBV5-1; cdr3_aa: CASSPRTSGGNNEQFF; cdr3_nt: TGCGCCAGCAGCCCGAGGACTAGCGGGGGAAACAATGAGCAGTTCTTC
d_call: TRBD2; clone_size: few; j_call: TRBJ2-7; v_call: TRBV7-9; cdr3_aa: CASSLAGASGSYEQYF; cdr3_nt: TGTGCCAGCAGCTTAGCCGGGGCTAGCGGCTCCTACGAGCAGTACTTC
d_call: .; clone_size: few; j_call: TRBJ1-5; v_call: TRBV6-1; cdr3_aa: CASLGGHNSNQPQHF; cdr3_nt: TGTGCCAGCTTAGGGGGACATAACAGCAATCAGCCCCAGCATTTT
d_call: TRBD1; clone_size: .; j_call: TRBJ2-7; v_call: TRBV6-5; cdr3_aa: CASRRYVTGGYEQYF; cdr3_nt: TGTGCCAGCAGACGATATGTCACAGGGGGCTACGAGCAGTACTTC
d_call: TRBD1; clone_size: .; j_call: TRBJ1-2; v_call: TRBV29-1; cdr3_aa: CSVEDWGQPYYGYTF; cdr3_nt: TGCAGCGTTGAAGATTGGGGACAGCCTTACTATGGCTACACCTTC
d_call: .; clone_size: few; j_call: TRBJ2-7; v_call: TRBV6-6; cdr3_aa: CASLEGTSTPYEQYF; cdr3_nt: TGTGCCAGCCTGGAAGGGACATCTACACCCTACGAGCAGTACTTC
d_call: .; clone_size: .; j_call: TRBJ1-5; v_call: TRBV19; cdr3_aa: CASTPHGQGGQPQHF; cdr3_nt: TGTGCCAGCACCCCCCATGGGCAGGGCGGTCAGCCCCAGCATTTT
d_call: .; clone_size: .; j_call: TRBJ2-5; v_call: TRBV6-5; cdr3_aa: CASTSTGTSPTQYF; cdr3_nt: TGTGCCAGCACCTCGACCGGGACTTCCCCAACCCAGTACTTC
d_call: .; clone_size: many; j_call: TRBJ1-3; v_call: TRBV6-1; cdr3_aa: CASDRDTSGNTIYF; cdr3_nt: TGTGCCAGCGACCGGGACACCTCTGGAAACACCATATATTTT
d_call: .; clone_size: few; j_call: TRBJ1-3; v_call: TRBV19; cdr3_aa: CASSITRGNTIYF; cdr3_nt: TGTGCCAGTAGTATCACTCGCGGAAACACCATATATTTT
d_call: .; clone_size: few; j_call: TRBJ1-4; v_call: TRBV28; cdr3_aa: CASLHRVGDEKLFF; cdr3_nt: TGTGCCAGCCTTCACAGGGTAGGGGATGAAAAACTGTTTTTT
d_call: .; clone_size: .; j_call: TRBJ2-1; v_call: TRBV6-1; cdr3_aa: CASRTTQRQFF; cdr3_nt: TGTGCCAGCAGGACTACGCAACGACAGTTCTTC
d_call: TRBD1; clone_size: .; j_call: TRBJ1-5; v_call: TRBV10-3; cdr3_aa: CATFTGASNQPQHF; cdr3_nt: TGTGCCACTTTTACAGGGGCGAGCAATCAGCCCCAGCATTTT
d_call: .; clone_size: .; j_call: TRBJ2-6; v_call: TRBV11-2; cdr3_aa: CASSPTGSTGANVLTF; cdr3_nt: TGTGCCAGCAGCCCGACAGGCTCCACTGGGGCCAACGTCCTGACTTTC
d_call: .; clone_size: .; j_call: TRBJ2-7; v_call: TRBV28; cdr3_aa: CASSPRTQWGLQGYEQYF; cdr3_nt: TGTGCCAGCAGTCCTCGTACCCAATGGGGGCTACAGGGCTACGAGCAGTACTTC
d_call: .; clone_size: .; j_call: TRBJ2-2; v_call: TRBV12-5; cdr3_aa: CASVLAGYTGELFF; cdr3_nt: TGTGCTAGTGTCCTCGCGGGCTACACCGGGGAGCTGTTTTTT
d_call: .; clone_size: .; j_call: TRBJ1-2; v_call: TRBV7-8; cdr3_aa: CASSFRAFNYGYTF; cdr3_nt: TGTGCCAGCAGCTTCAGGGCGTTTAACTATGGCTACACCTTC
d_call: .; clone_size: once; j_call: TRBJ2-5; v_call: TRBV7-8; cdr3_aa: CASSLWGGAYQETQYF; cdr3_nt: TGTGCCAGCAGCTTATGGGGCGGGGCGTACCAAGAGACCCAGTACTTC
d_call: .; clone_size: .; j_call: TRBJ2-7; v_call: TRBV7-9; cdr3_aa: CASSSEVGQYF; cdr3_nt: TGTGCCAGCAGCTCCGAGGTCGGGCAGTACTTC
d_call: .; clone_size: .; j_call: TRBJ2-3; v_call: TRBV11-2; cdr3_aa: CASSFQGRKEDTQYF; cdr3_nt: TGTGCCAGCAGCTTCCAGGGTCGAAAAGAAGATACGCAGTATTTT
d_call: TRBD1; clone_size: .; j_call: TRBJ2-1; v_call: TRBV7-2; cdr3_aa: CASSLPRDRYEQFF; cdr3_nt: TGTGCCAGCAGCTTACCCAGGGACAGATATGAGCAGTTCTTC
d_call: TRBD1; clone_size: .; j_call: TRBJ2-1; v_call: TRBV5-6; cdr3_aa: CASSLADRGSYNEQFF; cdr3_nt: TGTGCCAGCAGCTTGGCGGACAGGGGCTCCTACAATGAGCAGTTCTTC
d_call: TRBD1; clone_size: .; j_call: TRBJ2-3; v_call: TRBV9; cdr3_aa: CASSVGTGESTDTQYF; cdr3_nt: TGTGCCAGCAGCGTAGGGACAGGAGAAAGCACAGATACGCAGTATTTT
d_call: TRBD1; clone_size: .; j_call: TRBJ1-2; v_call: TRBV30; cdr3_aa: CAWSRDRGGDGYTF; cdr3_nt: TGTGCCTGGAGCCGGGACAGGGGTGGCGATGGCTACACCTTC
d_call: .; clone_size: few; j_call: TRBJ1-2; v_call: TRBV4-1; cdr3_aa: CASSVQQGSYGYTF; cdr3_nt: TGCGCCAGCAGCGTTCAACAGGGCAGCTATGGCTACACCTTC
d_call: .; clone_size: .; j_call: TRBJ1-4; v_call: TRBV14; cdr3_aa: CASSQMGLLNEKLFF; cdr3_nt: TGTGCCAGCAGCCAAATGGGACTCCTTAATGAAAAACTGTTTTTT
d_call: TRBD1; clone_size: few; j_call: TRBJ1-6; v_call: TRBV27; cdr3_aa: CASEDRGGSPLHF; cdr3_nt: TGTGCCTCCGAGGACAGGGGAGGGTCACCCCTCCACTTT
d_call: TRBD2; clone_size: .; j_call: TRBJ2-1; v_call: TRBV2; cdr3_aa: CASSESGGAWNEQFF; cdr3_nt: TGTGCCAGCAGCGAAAGCGGGGGGGCATGGAATGAGCAGTTCTTC
d_call: TRBD2; clone_size: few; j_call: TRBJ2-1; v_call: TRBV5-6; cdr3_aa: CASSLEGTSGRALNEQFF; cdr3_nt: TGTGCCAGCAGCTTAGAAGGGACTAGCGGGAGGGCCCTCAATGAGCAGTTCTTC
d_call: TRBD2; clone_size: .; j_call: TRBJ2-3; v_call: TRBV6-5; cdr3_aa: CASSTGSGVWGQYF; cdr3_nt: TGTGCCAGCTCCACGGGTAGCGGGGTCTGGGGGCAGTATTTT
d_call: TRBD2; clone_size: .; j_call: TRBJ2-1; v_call: TRBV6-5; cdr3_aa: CASSYLAGGGEQFF; cdr3_nt: TGTGCCAGCAGTTACCTAGCGGGAGGGGGTGAGCAGTTCTTC
d_call: TRBD1; clone_size: .; j_call: TRBJ2-5; v_call: TRBV5-1; cdr3_aa: CASIRNRGPEETQYF; cdr3_nt: TGCGCCAGCATTCGGAACAGGGGGCCAGAAGAGACCCAGTACTTC
d_call: TRBD2; clone_size: .; j_call: TRBJ2-3; v_call: TRBV7-9; cdr3_aa: CASSLSGRVDTQYF; cdr3_nt: TGTGCCAGCAGCTTAAGCGGGAGGGTAGATACGCAGTATTTT
d_call: .; clone_size: few; j_call: TRBJ2-3; v_call: TRBV10-3; cdr3_aa: CAISPPLGGRRTDTQYF; cdr3_nt: TGTGCCATCAGTCCCCCCCTGGGTGGGAGGCGAACAGATACGCAGTATTTT
d_call: .; clone_size: .; j_call: TRBJ1-1; v_call: TRBV7-2; cdr3_aa: CASRKPTVNTEAFF; cdr3_nt: TGTGCCAGCAGGAAACCGACAGTGAACACTGAAGCTTTCTTT
d_call: .; clone_size: .; j_call: TRBJ2-7; v_call: TRBV7-9; cdr3_aa: CASSFKRYEQYF; cdr3_nt: TGTGCCAGCAGCTTTAAACGGTACGAGCAGTACTTC
d_call: TRBD2; clone_size: once; j_call: TRBJ2-3; v_call: TRBV7-9; cdr3_aa: CASSPSWGGTDTQYF; cdr3_nt: TGTGCCAGCAGCCCAAGCTGGGGGGGTACAGATACGCAGTATTTT
d_call: .; clone_size: .; j_call: TRBJ2-7; v_call: TRBV13; cdr3_aa: CASSSRQARRYEQYF; cdr3_nt: TGTGCCAGCAGCTCCCGACAGGCGAGAAGGTACGAGCAGTACTTC
d_call: TRBD2; clone_size: medium-sized; j_call: TRBJ2-3; v_call: TRBV6-6; cdr3_aa: CASSGTSLLDTQYF; cdr3_nt: TGTGCCAGCAGCGGGACTAGTTTGTTAGATACGCAGTATTTT
d_call: .; clone_size: .; j_call: TRBJ1-1; v_call: TRBV30; cdr3_aa: CAWSVGGWNTEAFF; cdr3_nt: TGTGCCTGGAGTGTAGGGGGATGGAACACTGAAGCTTTCTTT
d_call: .; clone_size: .; j_call: TRBJ1-4; v_call: TRBV10-3; cdr3_aa: CAISDPEGNEKLFF; cdr3_nt: TGTGCCATCAGCGATCCGGAGGGGAATGAAAAACTGTTTTTT
d_call: TRBD1; clone_size: .; j_call: TRBJ1-3; v_call: TRBV7-9; cdr3_aa: CASSVPTGRPGSGRNTIYF; cdr3_nt: TGTGCCAGCAGTGTCCCGACAGGGAGACCGGGGTCTGGTAGAAACACCATATATTTT
d_call: .; clone_size: .; j_call: TRBJ1-3; v_call: TRBV5-1; cdr3_aa: CASSPFRNAGNTIYF; cdr3_nt: TGCGCCAGCAGCCCGTTCCGTAATGCTGGAAACACCATATATTTT
d_call: TRBD2; clone_size: .; j_call: TRBJ2-1; v_call: TRBV28; cdr3_aa: CASSFLAGGVEQFF; cdr3_nt: TGTGCCAGCAGTTTCCTAGCGGGAGGCGTAGAGCAGTTCTTC
d_call: .; clone_size: .; j_call: TRBJ1-1; v_call: TRBV6-5; cdr3_aa: CASRQRQYTEAFF; cdr3_nt: TGTGCCAGCAGGCAGAGACAGTACACTGAAGCTTTCTTT
d_call: .; clone_size: .; j_call: TRBJ2-7; v_call: TRBV4-1; cdr3_aa: CASSPRTETYEQYF; cdr3_nt: TGCGCCAGCAGCCCCCGGACAGAGACCTACGAGCAGTACTTC